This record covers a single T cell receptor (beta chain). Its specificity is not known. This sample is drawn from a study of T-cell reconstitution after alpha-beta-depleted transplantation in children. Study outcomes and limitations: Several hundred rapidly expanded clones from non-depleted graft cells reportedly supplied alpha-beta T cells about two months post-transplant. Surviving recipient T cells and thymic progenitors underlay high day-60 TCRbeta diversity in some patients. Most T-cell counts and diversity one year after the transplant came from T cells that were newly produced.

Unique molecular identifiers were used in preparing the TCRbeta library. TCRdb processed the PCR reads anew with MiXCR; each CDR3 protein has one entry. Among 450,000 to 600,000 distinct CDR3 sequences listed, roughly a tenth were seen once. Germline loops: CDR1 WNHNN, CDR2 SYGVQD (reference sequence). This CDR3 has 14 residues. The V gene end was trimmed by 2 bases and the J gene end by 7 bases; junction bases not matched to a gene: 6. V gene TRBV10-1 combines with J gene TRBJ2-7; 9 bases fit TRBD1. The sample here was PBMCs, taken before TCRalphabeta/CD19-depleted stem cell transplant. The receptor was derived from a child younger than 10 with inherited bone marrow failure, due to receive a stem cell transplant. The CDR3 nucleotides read TGCGCCAGCAGTGAGGACAGGGGGGGGCCAGAGCAGTACTTC. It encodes CASSEDRGGPEQYF.